The T cell receptor beta chain under discussion was sequenced for a study of shared clonotypes between healthy human individuals (dated by TCRdb to about 2020). Turning to the overall study: The cohort included three men and two women between 18 and 49 years of age. For each donor, CD4 naive and CD4 memory were each run on three plates, CD8 naive on two plates, and CD8 memory on one plate. The study deeply sequenced blood TCR repertoires of roughly five healthy adults to estimate repertoire size and the extent of clonotype sharing between individuals. To increase sequencing depth and limit assay-specific biases, TCR repertoire library preparation and sequencing were carried out by different laboratories using diverse techniques. Leukapheresis yielded between about 0.94 and 8.9 billion PBMCs per donor. What the work shows at the level of the full study, not this receptor alone: Estimated clonotype richness was generally larger for naive than for memory subsets. Across a handful of donors, 4.5% to 6.5% of naive CD4, over 3% of naive CD8, about 2.3% of memory CD4, and 0.3% to 0.45% of memory CD8 clonotypes were shared. Higher generation probabilities were observed for clonotypes shared by all four sorted-subset donors than for non-shared clonotypes. Even with the large sequencing depth, rarefaction of the sorted-subset datasets indicated that sequencing was incomplete. Pairwise subsampling led to the expectation that sequencing depth would affect the degree of clonotype sharing among donors. Sampling was limited to blood, and TCR repertoires in tissue likely differ from TCR repertoires in blood. The genetic and exposure-history diversity represented was limited by the small number of donors.

The donors were healthy, HIV-negative adults with no recently reported acute infections or vaccinations. Only Caucasian adults living in Nashville, Tennessee, USA were represented among the donors. CD4+ T cells were enriched by magnetic negative selection, after which naive cells were positively selected on CD45RA and the negative fraction was taken as the memory subset. After blood collection by leukapheresis, PBMCs were isolated using Ficoll-Histopaque density gradient centrifugation and then cryopreserved in the vapor phase of liquid nitrogen. Analytical flow cytometry was used to check the purity and quantity of every magnetically sorted T cell population. Each sorted fraction had its genomic DNA isolated and then quantified by UV absorbance on a Nanodrop 2000c. TCR CDR3 regions were amplified from genomic DNA by multiplex PCR using the deep immunoSEQ assay. Extracted genomic DNA from each cell subset was distributed evenly across all wells of several immunoSEQ 96-well plates, and each plate was treated as a replicate. For sorted subsets, 200 to 250 ng of genomic DNA, equivalent to about 30,000 T cell genomes, went into each replicate PCR. Purified libraries were quantified with a Qubit 3.0 fluorometer, sized on a Bioanalyzer 2100, and re-quantified with the KAPA Library Quantification kit. Every immunoSEQ 96-well plate was sequenced on a dedicated single-read 150-cycle Illumina NextSeq 550 flow cell. In the source study's methods: Because the immunoSEQ output included only junctional sequences and no quality scores, the filtering could not be the same as the filtering used for full-length reads. To assign V/J genes and CDR3, sequences were annotated using PyIR, a Python wrapper for IgBLAST v1.9, with IMGT germline references. Reads were filtered out if the reads had weak V/J assignments (E-value above 1e-6), no CDR3, stop codons, out-of-frame junctions, or ambiguous translated residues. V3J clonotypes were defined as sequences sharing an identical inferred V gene, J gene, and CDR3 amino acid sequence. Percentage overlap between repertoires was calculated by dividing the number of shared unique clonotypes by the size of the smaller repertoire. Three approaches were used to assess repertoire richness: RTK rarefaction, the Chao1 estimator, and Recon v2.1 estimates of unobserved clonotypes. For all TCRbeta clonotypes obtained by the gDNA method from a few donors, generation probabilities were computed with OLGA. As stored in TCRdb, this immuneACCESS dataset retains in-frame rearrangements with V and J assigned. A fraction of the clones does not appear; measured against another copy, unresolved V genes explain less than half of the discrepancy, and the remainder lacks a known reason. V and J calls and clone size are as listed in that table; D and trimming were resolved from the DNA. A total of some 200,000 clones appear in this sample, approximately 95% of them only once. Roughly 0.07% of the sample belongs to the ten largest clones.

Comment on this clone: Which antigen it targets is not known. Qualities for individual bases were not recorded, and no much larger clone is one base off.

The CDR3, from cysteine to phenylalanine, totals 16 residues. Only the CDR3 part of the read is kept: 48 bases, read in frame from the first base. From a lookup of the germline V gene (reference sequence), CDR1 and CDR2 are SGHNT and YYREEE. From V the trimming removes 3 bases and from J it removes 0 bases, while the gene matches leave 5 bases of the junction unaccounted for. Source material: naive CD4+ T cells sorted from blood. This specimen's cell subset or site label, interpreted: CD45RA+ positively selected. The receptor's source is a woman aged 25 to 39 in good health. The rearranged segments are TRBV5-4 and TRBJ2-1; 8 central nucleotides agree with TRBD2. The CDR3 is CASSSGGLSSYNEQFF. In nucleotides, the sequence is TGTGCCAGCAGCTCGGGGGGGCTGAGCTCCTACAATGAGCAGTTCTTC.